The clone carrying this T cell receptor (beta chain) has only one observation. No antigen is known for it. CDR1 and CDR2 from the germline V gene are SGHNT and YENEEA. CDR3 length equals 14 residues. Trimming took off 4 bases at V and 0 bases at J, with 9 bases between the two ends. This sample stems from a study of cytomegalovirus exposure and HLA in healthy donors. Study at large: A preliminary data release comprised about 85 million unique TCRs obtained from HLA-typed donors.

Donors sampled were nominally healthy, though unrecorded immune exposures were likely. It was with 60 Vbeta and 13 Jbeta primers that the PCR ran. Method: immunoSEQ multiplex PCR; TCRdb's copy keeps in-frame clones and lacks some. The sample has approximately 150,000 clones; about 76% are singletons. Study observations and caveats: As was reported, the HLA-A and HLA-B alleles of most subjects were accurately predicted from TCR beta sequences. Analysis was carried out at a later point, and it linked a missense DCLRE1C variant to TCR beta V- and J-gene trimming.

The sample consisted of PBMCs. The chain links TRBV11-3 to TRBJ1-2; unclear D gene. This TCR was recovered from a woman in her forties in good health and CMV-seropositive. CDR3 DNA sequence: TGTGCCAGCAGCTCGTCCTCCCCTAACTATGGCTACACCTTC. Translating gives CASSSSSPNYGYTF.